A single sample is the source of the 26 T cell receptor beta chains below, sequenced in a study of cytomegalovirus exposure and HLA in healthy donors. Researchers ran the PCR with 60 Vbeta and 13 Jbeta primers. Some clones are missing from TCRdb's copy, which holds only in-frame ones; the method was immunoSEQ multiplex PCR. The sample carries approximately 170,000 clones, 75% to 90% recorded once. The sample comprised PBMCs. The receptors derive from a boy aged 2 to 10 in good health and CMV-seronegative.

The CDR3 bases are TGTGCCAGTAGTATGGACCCAGGGGGGATCACTGAAGCTTTCTTT. Its translation is CASSMDPGGITEAFF. V and J are TRBV19 and TRBJ1-1; TRBD1 aligns across 7 bases. Losses at the gene ends were 3 bases for V and 4 bases for J; bases not matched to a gene: 8. This CDR3 contains 15 residues. Germline CDR1 LNHDA, CDR2 SQIVND (reference sequence).

This chain joins TRBV4-1 and TRBJ2-5; D might be TRBD2 (6 bases). The V end was cut by 6 bases, the J end by 1 base, with 12 bases between. This CDR3 comprises 14 residues. Germline-derived CDR1 and CDR2 are MGHRA and YSYEKL. The CDR3 is CASSREEAQETQYF. CDR3 DNA sequence: TGCGCCAGCAGTAGGGAGGAAGCCCAAGAGACCCAGTACTTC.

The rearrangement uses TRBV7-8 and TRBJ2-1; a possible D gene is TRBD2 (6 bases). The CDR3 length is 15 residues. Between the trimmed V and J ends, which lost 5 bases and 0 bases, there was a span of 11 bases. Germline V lookup: CDR1 SGHVS, CDR2 FQNEAQ. The chain's CDR3 is CASSREIISYNEQFF. In DNA, the CDR3 is TGTGCCAGCAGCCGGGAGATCATCTCCTACAATGAGCAGTTCTTC.

The chain links TRBV19 to TRBJ1-1; D unclear. Germline V CDR1 and CDR2: LNHDA, SQIVND (reference sequence). This CDR3 comprises 14 residues. The V and J ends lost 2 bases and 4 bases respectively, with 11 bases between them. CDR3 coding DNA: TGTGCCAGTAGTATATTAGGGAGAGGCACTGAAGCTTTCTTT. This encodes CASSILGRGTEAFF.

V and J are TRBV2 and TRBJ1-3, with 7 bases matching TRBD1. After removal of 3 bases from V and 3 bases from J, the junction contained 2 bases not matched to a gene. This CDR3 is built from 14 residues. CDR1 is SNHLY and CDR2 is FYNNEI in the germline V gene. CDR3 in DNA: TGTGCCAGCAGTGATAGGACAGGTGGAAACACCATATATTTT. Its translation: CASSDRTGGNTIYF.

The chain is built from TRBV2 and TRBJ2-7; D not resolved. This CDR3 has 15 residues. V dropped 5 bases and J dropped 1 base, with 15 bases sitting between them. Germline V lookup: CDR1 SNHLY, CDR2 FYNNEI. CDR3 sequence (DNA): TGTGCCAGCAGTCAGCCGTCCGACAAATCCTACGAGCAGTACGTC. It codes for CASSQPSDKSYEQYV.

This chain links TRBV5-6 with TRBJ2-1; 7 bases line up with TRBD1. CDR1 and CDR2 (germline): SGHDT, YYEEEE. The V gene end was trimmed by 4 bases and the J gene end by 3 bases; junction bases not matched to a gene: 7. The CDR3 loop spans 15 amino acids. CDR3 sequence reads: CASSPQGQLYNEQFF. As DNA, the CDR3 is TGTGCCAGCAGCCCCCAGGGACAGCTCTACAATGAGCAGTTCTTC.

V and J are TRBV28 and TRBJ1-1; 8 nucleotides match TRBD1. Trimming took 6 bases from V and 0 from J; bases not matched to a gene: 12. The CDR3 consists of 17 residues. Per germline, CDR1 MDHEN and CDR2 SYDVKM. The CDR3 nucleotides are TGTGCCAGCAGCCCTGAACCAGGGGGCCTTATGAACACTGAAGCTTTCTTT. Protein: CASSPEPGGLMNTEAFF.

The V call is TRBV27, the J call TRBJ2-7; 9 nucleotides align to TRBD2. The germline CDR1 and CDR2 sequences are MNHEY and SMNVEV (reference sequence). With V trimmed by 5 bases and J by 5 bases, 7 bases remained unmatched. CDR3 length: 14 amino acids. Written as DNA, the CDR3 is TGTGCCAGCAGTCGGAGCGGGAGGTTCCACGAGCAGTACTTC. It yields the protein CASSRSGRFHEQYF.

In its sample, this clone was seen once. V gene TRBV20-1 combines with J gene TRBJ1-2; D perhaps matches TRBD1 (6 bases). The germline gives CDR1 DFQATT, CDR2 SNEGSKA (reference sequence). Trimming shortened V by 5 bases and J by 4 bases, and 8 bases separated the two germline ends. The CDR3 loop spans 11 amino acids. The CDR3 sequence is CSAQGFYGYTF. The CDR3 bases are TGCAGTGCTCAGGGGTTCTATGGCTACACCTTC.

As DNA, the CDR3 is TGTGCCAGCAGTGGAGAATTCGCCTACGAGCAGTACTTC. Translated: CASSGEFAYEQYF. The chain is built from TRBV28 and TRBJ2-7; no firm D call. The CDR3 spans 13 residues. Looked up from germline, CDR1 is MDHEN and CDR2 is SYDVKM. Trimming cost V 5 bases and J 2 bases, with 10 bases left between them.

The chain joins TRBV6-1 to TRBJ2-5, with D possibly TRBD2 on 7 matching bases. This CDR3 region has 14 residues. Germline lookup yields CDR1 MNHNS and CDR2 SASEGT. Trimming removed 5 bases from V and 5 bases from J, with 15 bases in between. The CDR3 sequence is CASSWYEGGETQYF. CDR3 nucleotides: TGTGCCAGCAGTTGGTATGAGGGGGGGGAGACCCAGTACTTC.

The genes are TRBV28 and TRBJ1-5; a weak D match, TRBD1 (5 bases). Germline V gene sequence: CDR1 MDHEN, CDR2 SYDVKM. The CDR3 is made up of 15 amino acids. V was trimmed by 6 bases and J by 0 bases, leaving 12 bases between them. CDR3 region: CASRTLDSSNQPQHF. As DNA, the CDR3 is TGTGCCAGCAGGACCCTTGACAGTAGCAATCAGCCCCAGCATTTT. Filled out from reference TRBV28 and TRBJ1-5, the complete variable domain reads DVKVTQSSRYLVKRTGEKVFLECVQDMDHENMFWYRQDPGLGLRLIYFSYDVKMKEKGDIPEGYSVSREKKERFSLILESASTNQTSMYLCASRTLDSSNQPQHFGDGTRLSIL.

The gene calls are TRBV7-9 and TRBJ1-2, with D perhaps matching TRBD1 (6 bases). This CDR3 is built from 16 residues. The V end lost 2 bases, the J end lost 1 base, and 14 bases lay between the germline ends. Germline loops: CDR1 SEHNR, CDR2 FQNEAQ (reference sequence). CDR3 region: CASSLTGMVGNYGYTF. The CDR3 nucleotides read TGTGCCAGCAGCTTAACAGGGATGGTGGGTAACTATGGCTACACCTTC.

The rearrangement uses TRBV2 and TRBJ2-1; D might be TRBD1 (5 bases). Germline assignment: CDR1 SNHLY and CDR2 FYNNEI. CDR3 length equals 10 residues. V was shortened by 8 bases and J by 10 bases, with 9 bases between the two germline ends. The CDR3 region is CASAGQEQFF. CDR3 DNA: TGTGCCAGCGCAGGACAAGAGCAGTTCTTC.

This clone has more than one count but fewer than ten. V and J are TRBV5-4 and TRBJ1-2; D is uncertain. CDR3 size: 13 residues. V was shortened by 4 bases and J by 0 bases, with 7 bases between the two germline ends. Looked up from germline, CDR1 is SGHNT and CDR2 is YYREEE (reference sequence). The CDR3 DNA follows: TGTGCCAGCAGCCTTAGAGCTAACTATGGCTACACCTTC. This gives the protein CASSLRANYGYTF.

V is TRBV30 and J is TRBJ2-1; 7 bases fit TRBD2. CDR1 is GTSNPN, CDR2 SVGIG, per germline (reference sequence). J gave up 0 bases and V 2 bases, and 4 bases lay outside the gene matches. The CDR3 sequence is 15 residues long. CDR3 DNA: TGTGCCTGGAGTCCTAGCGGAAGCTCCTACAATGAGCAGTTCTTC. It is translated as CAWSPSGSSYNEQFF.

The gene calls are TRBV30 and TRBJ2-7, with TRBD1 matching 7 bases. CDR1 is GTSNPN and CDR2 is SVGIG in the germline V gene (reference sequence). Trimming at V came to 6 bases and at J to 0 bases, leaving 5 bases not matched to a gene. The CDR3 is made up of 13 amino acids. The CDR3 protein is CACHRDSSYEQYF. CDR3 nucleotide sequence: TGTGCCTGTCACCGGGACAGCTCCTACGAGCAGTACTTC.

The CDR3 sequence: CASKGLAENIQYF. DNA of the CDR3: TGTGCCAGTAAAGGACTAGCGGAAAACATTCAGTACTTC. This chain connects TRBV19 to TRBJ2-4, with 10 bases matching TRBD2. Germline trimming cut 7 bases from V and 5 bases from J; bases unmatched to any gene: 2. The CDR3 consists of 13 residues. Germline V gene lookup returns CDR1 LNHDA and CDR2 SQIVND (reference sequence).

V usage is TRBV5-6 and J usage is TRBJ2-7; D is possibly TRBD1 (6 bases). The CDR3 length is 15 residues. Germline CDR1 is SGHDT and CDR2 is YYEEEE. Trimming removed 1 base at V and 2 bases at J, with 13 bases between. DNA for the CDR3: TGTGCCAGCAGCTTGTCTAACAGGGCCCCCTACGAGCAGTACTTC. Translation gives CASSLSNRAPYEQYF.

V gene TRBV7-9 combines with J gene TRBJ1-3, with TRBD1 as a possible D gene (5 bases). CDR3 length equals 14 residues. CDR1 and CDR2 from the germline V gene are SEHNR and FQNEAQ (reference sequence). V lost 0 bases to trimming and J lost 4 bases, with 7 bases between them. The DNA for the CDR3 is TGTGCCAGCAGCTTAGCGGCAGGGGGAAACACCATATATTTT. It yields the protein CASSLAAGGNTIYF.

This chain links TRBV19 with TRBJ2-1; 7 bases match TRBD2. Germline lookup yields CDR1 LNHDA and CDR2 SQIVND (reference sequence). The CDR3 has 14 amino acids. Trimming took 3 bases from V and 7 from J; bases not matched to a gene: 6. CDR3 sequence: CASSMGGVGNEQFF. In nucleotides, the CDR3 is TGTGCCAGTAGTATGGGAGGGGTAGGAAATGAGCAGTTCTTC.

The chain is built from TRBV13 and TRBJ2-1, with unresolved D. This CDR3 region has 13 residues. Trimming removed 1 base from V and 3 bases from J, with 4 bases in between. Germline V lookup: CDR1 PRHDT, CDR2 FYEKMQ (reference sequence). CDR3 nucleotide sequence: TGTGCCAGCAGCTTAGTCGTCTACAATGAGCAGTTCTTC. Protein product: CASSLVVYNEQFF. Using reference TRBV13 and TRBJ2-1 for the parts outside the CDR3, the full variable domain is AAGVIQSPRHLIKEKRETATLKCYPIPRHDTVYWYQQGPGQDPQFLISFYEKMQSDKGSIPDRFSAQQFSDYHSELNMSSLELGDSALYFCASSLVVYNEQFFGPGTRLTVL.

V and J are TRBV13 and TRBJ1-1; TRBD1 agrees at 7 bases. The germline CDR1 and CDR2 sequences are PRHDT and FYEKMQ (reference sequence). V trimming: 2 bases; J trimming: 5 bases; junction bases outside the gene matches: 11. The CDR3 extends over 16 amino acids. CDR3 in amino acids: CASSLYRGLAGTEAFF. As DNA, the CDR3 is TGTGCCAGCAGCTTATACAGGGGACTAGCCGGTACTGAAGCTTTCTTT.

V usage is TRBV28 and J usage is TRBJ1-2; the match to TRBD1 covers 7 bases. The CDR3 consists of 14 residues. Germline V gives CDR1 MDHEN, CDR2 SYDVKM. V shed 6 bases and J 8 bases; nucleotides not matched to a gene: 12. Here the CDR3 reads CASSVDRADEGYTF. In nucleotides, the CDR3 is TGTGCCAGCAGCGTTGACAGGGCCGATGAGGGCTACACCTTC.

The chain couples TRBV29-1 to TRBJ1-4; TRBD1 matches 7 bases. Germline CDR1 reads SQVTM; CDR2 reads ANQGSEA. CDR3 length: 14 amino acids. The junction had 5 bases not matched to a gene; V was cut back by 5 bases and J by 2 bases. CDR3 protein: CSVRDSGTNEKLFF. CDR3 coding DNA: TGCAGCGTTAGGGACAGTGGGACTAATGAAAAACTGTTTTTT.